This T cell receptor (beta chain) was documented in a study of cytomegalovirus exposure and HLA in healthy donors. Study as a whole: The same platform was used for the roughly 130 validation repertoires as for the approximately 720 first-cohort repertoires, as reported in a later analysis. Study-wide points: Rarity marked most TCR sequences, yet some public TCRs occurred in many donors. The tendency of first-cohort TCR clusters to co-occur in the 120 or so validation repertoires was the finding of a later analysis. Confirmation in vitro established that a few CMV-associated chains were specific for CMV antigens.

The table came from immunoSEQ multiplex PCR; TCRdb's copy has only in-frame clones and leaves some out. The sample yields 120,000 or so clones, 89% seen once. Trimming pared 6 bases from V and 3 bases from J, leaving 14 bases between. CDR3 length: 14 residues. The germline CDR1 and CDR2 sequences are SNHLY and FYNNEI. About this clone: As yet, its antigen is unknown.

The chain uses TRBV2 and TRBJ1-2, with no clear D. This receptor was identified in a woman aged 18-29 years in good health and CMV-seronegative. Sequencing was performed on PBMCs. The CDR3 here is CASSQAEGDYGYTF. The DNA of the CDR3 is TGTGCCAGCAGCCAAGCGGAAGGAGACTATGGCTACACCTTC.